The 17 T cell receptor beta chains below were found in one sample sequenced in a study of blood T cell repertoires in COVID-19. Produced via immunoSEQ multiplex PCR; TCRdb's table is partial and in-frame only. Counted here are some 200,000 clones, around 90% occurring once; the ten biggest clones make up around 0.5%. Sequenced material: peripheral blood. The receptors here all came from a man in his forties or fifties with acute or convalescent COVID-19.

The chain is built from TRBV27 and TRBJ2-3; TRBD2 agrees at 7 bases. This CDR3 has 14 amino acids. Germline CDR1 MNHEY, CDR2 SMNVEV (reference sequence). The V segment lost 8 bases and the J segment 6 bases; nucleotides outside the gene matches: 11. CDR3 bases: TGTGCCAGCGCATCCAGCGGGGCAGAGGATACGCAGTATTTT. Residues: CASASSGAEDTQYF.

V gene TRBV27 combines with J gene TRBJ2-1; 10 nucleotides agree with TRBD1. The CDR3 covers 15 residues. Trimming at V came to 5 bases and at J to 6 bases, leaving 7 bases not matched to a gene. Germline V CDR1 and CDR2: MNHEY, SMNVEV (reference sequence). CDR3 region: CASSVGTGEFNEQFF. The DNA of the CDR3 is TGTGCCAGCAGTGTGGGGACAGGGGAATTCAATGAGCAGTTCTTC.

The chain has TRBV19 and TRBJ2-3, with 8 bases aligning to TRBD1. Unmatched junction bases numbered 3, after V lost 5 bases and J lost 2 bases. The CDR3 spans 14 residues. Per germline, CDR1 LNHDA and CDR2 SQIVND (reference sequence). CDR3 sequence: CASSHQGATDTQYF. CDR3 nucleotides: TGTGCCAGTAGTCATCAGGGGGCCACAGATACGCAGTATTTT.

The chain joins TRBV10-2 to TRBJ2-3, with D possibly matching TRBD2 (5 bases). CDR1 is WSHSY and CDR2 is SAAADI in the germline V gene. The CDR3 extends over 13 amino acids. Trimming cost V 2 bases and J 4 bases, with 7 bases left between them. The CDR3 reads CASSEVGADTQYF. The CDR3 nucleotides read TGCGCCAGCAGTGAGGTCGGGGCAGATACGCAGTATTTT.

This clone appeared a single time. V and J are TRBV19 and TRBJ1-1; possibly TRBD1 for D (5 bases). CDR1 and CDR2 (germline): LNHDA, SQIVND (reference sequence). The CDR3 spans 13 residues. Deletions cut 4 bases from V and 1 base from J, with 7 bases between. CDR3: CASSTTANTEAFF. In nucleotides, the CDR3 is TGTGCCAGTAGTACGACAGCGAACACTGAAGCTTTCTTT.

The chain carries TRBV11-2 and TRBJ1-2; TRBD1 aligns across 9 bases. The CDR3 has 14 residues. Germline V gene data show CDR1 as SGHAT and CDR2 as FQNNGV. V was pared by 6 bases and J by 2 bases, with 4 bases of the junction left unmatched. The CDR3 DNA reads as TGTGCCAGCAGTTCCACAGGGGGCAACTATGGCTACACCTTC. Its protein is CASSSTGGNYGYTF.

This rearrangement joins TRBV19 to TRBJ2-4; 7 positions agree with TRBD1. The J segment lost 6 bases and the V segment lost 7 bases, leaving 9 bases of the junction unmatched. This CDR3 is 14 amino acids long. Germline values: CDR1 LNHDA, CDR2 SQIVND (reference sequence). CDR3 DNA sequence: TGTGCCAGTAAGGACAGGCGCTCGGGAAACATTCAGTACTTC. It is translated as CASKDRRSGNIQYF.

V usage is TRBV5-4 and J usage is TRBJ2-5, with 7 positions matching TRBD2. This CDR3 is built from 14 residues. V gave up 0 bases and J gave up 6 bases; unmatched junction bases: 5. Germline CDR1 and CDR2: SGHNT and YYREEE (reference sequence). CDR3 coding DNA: TGTGCCAGCAGCTTGGGGGGAGCGGGGAAGACCCAGTACTTC. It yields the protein CASSLGGAGKTQYF.

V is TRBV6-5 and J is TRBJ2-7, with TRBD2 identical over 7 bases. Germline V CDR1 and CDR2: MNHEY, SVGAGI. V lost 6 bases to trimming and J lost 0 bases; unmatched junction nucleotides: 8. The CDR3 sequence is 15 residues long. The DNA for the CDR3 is TGTGCCAGCAGAGTAAGCGGGGTAAGCTCCTACGAGCAGTACTTC. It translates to CASRVSGVSSYEQYF.

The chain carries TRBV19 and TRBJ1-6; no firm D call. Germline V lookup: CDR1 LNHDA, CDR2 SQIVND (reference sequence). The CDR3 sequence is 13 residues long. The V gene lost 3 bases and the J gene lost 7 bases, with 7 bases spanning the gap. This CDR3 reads CASSILGNSPLHF. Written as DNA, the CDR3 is TGTGCCAGTAGTATTCTAGGCAATTCACCCCTCCACTTT. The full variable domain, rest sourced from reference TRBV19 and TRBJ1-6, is DGGITQSPKYLFRKEGQNVTLSCEQNLNHDAMYWYRQDPGQGLRLIYYSQIVNDFQKGDIAEGYSVSREKKESFPLTVTSAQKNPTAFYLCASSILGNSPLHFGNGTRLTVT.

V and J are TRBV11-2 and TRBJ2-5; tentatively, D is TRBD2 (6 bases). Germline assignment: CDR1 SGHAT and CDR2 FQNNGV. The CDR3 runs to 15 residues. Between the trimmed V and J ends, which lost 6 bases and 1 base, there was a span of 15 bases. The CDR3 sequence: CASSPDYHPQETQYF. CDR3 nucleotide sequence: TGTGCCAGCAGTCCGGACTACCACCCCCAAGAGACCCAGTACTTC.

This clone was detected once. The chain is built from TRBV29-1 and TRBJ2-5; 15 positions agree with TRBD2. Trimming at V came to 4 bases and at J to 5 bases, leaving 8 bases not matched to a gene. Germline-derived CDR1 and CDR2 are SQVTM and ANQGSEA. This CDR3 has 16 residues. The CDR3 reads CSVVVGTSGGSETQYF. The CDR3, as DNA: TGCAGCGTTGTAGTAGGGACTAGCGGGGGGTCGGAGACCCAGTACTTC.

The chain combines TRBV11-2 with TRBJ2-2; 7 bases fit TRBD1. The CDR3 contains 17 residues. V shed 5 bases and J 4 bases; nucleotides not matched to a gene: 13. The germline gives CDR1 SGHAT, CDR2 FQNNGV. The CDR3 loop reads CASSLRGPDRLTGELFF. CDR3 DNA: TGTGCCAGCAGCCTTAGGGGACCGGACAGGCTCACCGGGGAGCTGTTTTTT.

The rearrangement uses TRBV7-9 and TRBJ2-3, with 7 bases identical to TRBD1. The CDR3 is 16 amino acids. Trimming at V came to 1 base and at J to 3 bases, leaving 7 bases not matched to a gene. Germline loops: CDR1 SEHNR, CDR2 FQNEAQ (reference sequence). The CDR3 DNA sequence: TGTGCCAGCAGCTTAGAGTTAGGGGGCGCGACAGATACGCAGTATTTT. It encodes CASSLELGGATDTQYF.

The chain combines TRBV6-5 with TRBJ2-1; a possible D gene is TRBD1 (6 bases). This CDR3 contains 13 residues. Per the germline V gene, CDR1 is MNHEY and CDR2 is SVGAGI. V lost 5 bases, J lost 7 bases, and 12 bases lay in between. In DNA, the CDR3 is TGTGCCAGCAGTAAAAACAGGGATAATGAGCAGTTCTTC. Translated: CASSKNRDNEQFF.

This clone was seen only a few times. CDR3 in amino acids: CASSQRPQETQYF. Written as DNA, the CDR3 is TGTGCCAGCAGTCAGCGGCCCCAAGAGACCCAGTACTTC. J is TRBJ2-5 and V is TRBV11-2; tentatively, D is TRBD2 (5 bases). V was trimmed by 6 bases and J by 1 base, leaving 9 bases between them. Looked up from germline, CDR1 is SGHAT and CDR2 is FQNNGV. The CDR3 is 13 amino acids.

CDR3: CAWSSGDSPLHF. DNA of the CDR3: TGTGCCTGGAGTTCAGGGGATTCACCCCTCCACTTT. This chain joins TRBV30 and TRBJ1-6; a weak D match, TRBD1 (6 bases). V lost 2 bases, J lost 8 bases, and 7 bases lay in between. CDR1 GTSNPN and CDR2 SVGIG come from the germline V gene (reference sequence). This CDR3 has 12 amino acids.